Sequencing of this T cell receptor beta chain was carried out in a study of control samples from healthy donors and cancer patients. Clones were read by immunoSEQ multiplex PCR, and TCRdb kept only the in-frame ones, dropping some. The table shows about 15,000 clones, with about nine tenths occurring only once. With 2 bases clipped from V and 4 bases from J, the junction kept 1 base outside the gene matches. The CDR3 consists of 14 residues. Germline-derived CDR1 and CDR2 are SGHTA and FQGNSA. This receptor was taken from a woman in her 70s with colorectal cancer. The genes are TRBV7-2 and TRBJ1-4; 7 nucleotides match TRBD1. The source material was PBMCs. This chain's CDR3 is CASSLRGLNEKLFF. CDR3 in DNA: TGTGCCAGCAGCTTAAGGGGGCTTAATGAAAAACTGTTTTTT.